These T cell receptor beta chains were read from a single sample in a study of Graves' ophthalmopathy and Graves' hyperthyroidism. Via MiXCR, TCRdb re-called the multiplex PCR reads, giving one row per CDR3 protein. The sample includes 300,000 to 450,000 distinct CDR3 sequences, about 18% of them seen just once. The sequencing input was peripheral blood. These receptors were taken from an adult woman with stable Graves' hyperthyroidism. Each CDR3 is given with its conserved first and last residue. The order of the fields is J gene, clone size, D gene, V gene, CDR3 protein, CDR3 DNA. The D gene is left open where the match is weak. Only part of the rows carry a size: once, few, many, or a class if the clone is expanded.

>TRBJ1-3|.|.|TRBV3-1
CASSPNQFGNTIYF
TGTGCCAGCAGCCCGAACCAATTTGGAAACACCATATATTTT
>TRBJ1-6|many|.|TRBV7-8
CASSLTVNSPLHF
TGTGCCAGCAGCTTAACAGTCAATTCACCCCTCCACTTT
>TRBJ1-6|.|TRBD1|TRBV6-1
CASSELSTGDSHLHF
TGTGCCAGCAGTGAATTGAGTACAGGGGATTCACACCTCCACTTT
>TRBJ1-6|many|TRBD1|TRBV6-1
CAVDRDRGNSPLHF
TGTGCCGTGGACCGGGACAGGGGAAATTCACCCCTCCACTTT
>TRBJ2-5|many|TRBD2|TRBV6-1
CASRGAGALQETQYF
TGTGCCAGCAGGGGAGCGGGAGCCCTCCAAGAGACCCAGTACTTC
>TRBJ1-6|many|.|TRBV5-1
CASSLAGPRYNSPLHF
TGCGCCAGCAGCTTGGCAGGGCCTAGGTATAATTCACCCCTCCACTTT
>TRBJ2-7|many|.|TRBV11-2
CASSLDRETVYEQYF
TGTGCCAGCAGCTTAGACAGGGAGACGGTATACGAGCAGTACTTC
>TRBJ1-6|many|TRBD1|TRBV15
CATSRDRQGGSPLHF
TGTGCCACCAGCAGAGACCGACAGGGAGGTTCACCCCTCCACTTT
>TRBJ2-4|many|.|TRBV29-1
CSVEHGDGQIDIQYF
TGCAGCGTTGAACACGGTGACGGGCAAATAGACATTCAGTACTTC
>TRBJ1-2|many|TRBD1|TRBV9
CASSVYRGDGYTF
TGTGCCAGCAGCGTCTACAGGGGGGACGGCTACACCTTC
>TRBJ1-2|many|.|TRBV28
CASSRDRKRGYGYTF
TGTGCCAGCAGCCGCGACCGGAAGCGCGGATATGGCTACACCTTC
>TRBJ1-3|many|.|TRBV12-3/TRBV12-4
CASSLVASSGNTIYF
TGTGCCAGCAGTTTGGTGGCAAGCTCTGGAAACACCATATATTTT
>TRBJ1-5|many|.|TRBV28
CASSLDTVNQPQHF
TGTGCCAGCAGTTTGGACACAGTAAATCAGCCCCAGCATTTT
>TRBJ1-2|many|.|TRBV2
CASSHNRGYTF
TGTGCCAGCAGTCATAACAGGGGCTACACCTTC
>TRBJ2-2|.|.|TRBV19
CASINPRGLPGELFF
TGTGCCAGTATCAACCCCCGGGGCTTGCCCGGGGAGCTGTTTTTT
>TRBJ2-2|few|TRBD1|TRBV11-1
CASSPLGTGITGELFF
TGTGCCAGCAGTCCCTTGGGGACAGGTATCACCGGGGAGCTGTTTTTT
>TRBJ1-1|.|TRBD1|TRBV2
CASNQGRTGAFF
TGTGCCAGCAATCAGGGGCGGACAGGAGCTTTCTTT
>TRBJ1-1|.|.|TRBV6-2/TRBV6-3
CASSSTEANTEAFF
TGTGCCAGCAGTAGTACCGAGGCGAACACTGAAGCTTTCTTT
>TRBJ2-7|many|.|TRBV6-1
CASIGAGGREQYF
TGTGCCAGCATTGGGGCAGGGGGGCGTGAGCAGTACTTC
>TRBJ1-6|many|.|TRBV13
CASSPGLGGRNSPLHF
TGTGCCAGCAGCCCTGGTTTGGGGGGCAGAAATTCACCCCTCCACTTT
>TRBJ1-3|many|TRBD1|TRBV30
CAWSAGTGTLSGNTIYF
TGTGCCTGGAGTGCTGGGACAGGGACACTCTCTGGAAACACCATATATTTT
>TRBJ2-7|.|TRBD1|TRBV12-3/TRBV12-4
CAGSYGQGPYEQYF
TGTGCCGGTAGTTACGGACAGGGCCCATACGAGCAGTACTTC
>TRBJ2-1|.|.|TRBV7-7
CASSLVNKDEQFF
TGTGCTAGCAGCTTAGTTAATAAGGATGAGCAGTTCTTC
>TRBJ2-5|many|.|TRBV12-3/TRBV12-4
CASRLRRETQYF
TGTGCCAGCAGGCTCCGAAGGGAGACCCAGTACTTC
>TRBJ2-7|.|TRBD2|TRBV3-1
CASSPGTNSCEQYF
TGTGCCAGCAGCCCCGGGACTAACTCCTGCGAGCAGTACTTC
>TRBJ1-2|many|TRBD1|TRBV7-6
CASSEIGQANYGYTF
TGTGCCAGCAGCGAGATCGGACAGGCTAACTATGGCTACACCTTC
>TRBJ2-7|many|.|TRBV28
CASNPRYEQYF
TGTGCCAGCAACCCCCGCTACGAGCAGTACTTC
>TRBJ2-2|many|TRBD1|TRBV27
CASSFLGQANTGELFF
TGTGCCAGCAGTTTTCTGGGACAGGCGAACACCGGGGAGCTGTTTTTT
>TRBJ2-7|many|TRBD1|TRBV12-5
CASAHRQGMREQYF
TGTGCTAGTGCCCATCGACAGGGTATGAGAGAGCAGTACTTC
>TRBJ1-5|few|.|TRBV28
CASSPHDNNQPQHF
TGTGCCAGCAGTCCCCACGATAACAATCAGCCCCAGCATTTT
>TRBJ1-2|many|TRBD1|TRBV29-1
CSVGQGLLNYGYTF
TGCAGCGTTGGACAGGGCCTACTTAACTATGGCTACACCTTC
>TRBJ2-7|many|TRBD2|TRBV30
CAWKPIGGLFYEQYF
TGTGCCTGGAAGCCGATCGGGGGGTTGTTTTACGAGCAGTACTTC
>TRBJ2-2|.|TRBD2|TRBV29-1
CSVRTSGRRPGTGELCF
TGTAGCGTCCGGACTAGCGGGAGGCGCCCGGGGACCGGGGAGCTGTGTTTT
>TRBJ1-5|.|.|TRBV28
CASAGDNQPQHF
TGTGCCAGCGCAGGGGACAATCAGCCCCAGCATTTT
>TRBJ2-4|many|.|TRBV6-2/TRBV6-3
CASKTLETWEAKNIQYF
TGTGCCAGCAAAACACTCGAAACTTGGGAAGCCAAAAACATTCAGTACTTC
>TRBJ1-2|few|.|TRBV5-1
CASSKDSLGGYTF
TGCGCCAGCAGCAAGGACAGCTTGGGGGGCTACACCTTC
>TRBJ1-2|.|.|TRBV6-2/TRBV6-3
CASTPPWENYGYTF
TGTGCCAGCACCCCACCTTGGGAAAACTATGGCTACACCTTC
>TRBJ1-1|many|.|TRBV2
CASSDQSKAFF
TGTGCCAGCAGTGATCAATCAAAAGCTTTCTTT
>TRBJ2-5|many|TRBD2|TRBV12-3/TRBV12-4
CASSLGLAGGEETQYF
TGTGCCAGCAGCCTGGGACTAGCGGGAGGTGAGGAGACCCAGTACTTC
>TRBJ1-5|few|TRBD1|TRBV18
CASSQPGQGNQPQHF
TGTGCCAGCTCGCAGCCGGGACAGGGGAATCAGCCCCAGCATTTT
>TRBJ1-2|many|.|TRBV12-3/TRBV12-4
CASSYSNYGYTF
TGTGCCAGCAGTTACAGTAACTATGGCTACACCTTC
>TRBJ1-1|many|TRBD1|TRBV7-2
CASSLSNRGPIGDTEAFF
TGTGCCAGCAGCTTATCCAACAGGGGGCCGATAGGGGACACTGAAGCTTTCTTT
>TRBJ2-7|many|TRBD2|TRBV12-3/TRBV12-4
CASSLPGKRDHEQYF
TGTGCCAGCAGCCTCCCGGGAAAGCGGGACCACGAGCAGTACTTC
>TRBJ2-5|many|.|TRBV12-3/TRBV12-4
CASSLTTRGAQYF
TGTGCCAGCAGTTTAACAACCAGAGGGGCCCAGTACTTC
>TRBJ1-1|many|.|TRBV9
CASSVEGDSFMNTEAFF
TGTGCCAGCAGCGTAGAGGGTGACAGCTTTATGAACACTGAAGCTTTCTTT